The table lists the clone carrying this T cell receptor (beta chain) with a few counts. Around 10 milliliters of peripheral blood were drawn from each donor. Germline V gene sequence: CDR1 DFQATT, CDR2 SNEGSKA (reference sequence). The CDR3 runs 14 residues. Between the trimmed V and J ends, which lost 3 bases and 3 bases, there was a span of 12 bases. Then a second PCR, running about 6 to 12 cycles, was carried out with a sample-barcoded 5' primer and a J-beta primer mix. Every single cDNA molecule received a tag from a template-switch adaptor with 12 random nucleotides. TCRdb re-called the 5' RACE reads through MiXCR, storing one row per CDR3 protein. The sample lists over 1.5 million distinct CDR3 sequences; 49% were seen once. This record belongs to a study of blood T cells in healthy people across ages.

This clonotype was obtained from a woman between 40 and 55 years old in good health. The rearrangement uses TRBV20-1 and TRBJ1-5; TRBD1 might be the D (6 bases). The sequencing sample was made of blood. The DNA for the CDR3 is TGCAGTGCTAGGGGCGGGGGCGACAATCAGCCCCAGCATTTT. This gives the protein CSARGGGDNQPQHF.